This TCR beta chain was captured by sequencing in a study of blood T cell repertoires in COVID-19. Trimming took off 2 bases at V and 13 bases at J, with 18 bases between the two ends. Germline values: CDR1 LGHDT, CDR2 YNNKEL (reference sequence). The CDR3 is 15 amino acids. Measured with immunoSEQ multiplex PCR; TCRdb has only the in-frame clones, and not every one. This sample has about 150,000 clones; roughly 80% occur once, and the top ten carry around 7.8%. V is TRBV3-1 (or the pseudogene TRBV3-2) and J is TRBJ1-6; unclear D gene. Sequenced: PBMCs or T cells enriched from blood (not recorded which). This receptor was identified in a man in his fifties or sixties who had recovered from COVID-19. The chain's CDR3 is CASSQLQTMGSPLHF. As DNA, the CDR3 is TGTGCCAGCAGCCAACTACAGACTATGGGGTCCCCCCTCCACTTT.